The 9 T cell receptor beta chains in this list originate from one sample, sequenced in a study of shared clonotypes between healthy human individuals. The assay was immunoSEQ multiplex PCR, and TCRdb's table has in-frame clones only and misses some. The table has some 1.4 million clones, around 97% seen once. Sequencing was performed on naive CD4+ T cells sorted from blood. The sample's subset: CD45RA+ positively selected. The receptors were sampled from a young man in good health.

This chain connects TRBV5-6 to TRBJ2-2; the match to TRBD1 covers 10 bases. J gave up 6 bases and V 3 bases, and 5 bases lay outside the gene matches. There are 15 residues in the CDR3. CDR1 is SGHDT and CDR2 is YYEEEE in the germline V gene. CDR3 loop: CASSWDRGISGELFF. The CDR3 DNA reads TGTGCCAGCAGCTGGGACAGGGGCATTTCCGGGGAGCTGTTTTTT.

Points on this clone: Other DNA sequences in the sample encode the same CDR3. V and J are TRBV9 and TRBJ2-2; 7 nucleotides line up with TRBD2. The germline V gene has CDR1 SGDLS and CDR2 YYNGEE. Germline trimming cut 0 bases from V and 1 base from J; bases unmatched to any gene: 0. CDR3 size: 15 residues. CDR3 amino acids: CASSVASGNTGELFF. In DNA, the CDR3 is TGTGCCAGCAGCGTAGCTAGCGGGAACACCGGGGAGCTGTTTTTT.

The gene calls are TRBV25-1 and TRBJ1-1; the match to TRBD1 covers 7 bases. Germline V gene lookup returns CDR1 MGHDK and CDR2 SYGVNS. Trimming removed 0 bases from V and 11 bases from J; junction bases left unmatched: 9. The CDR3 spans 14 residues. DNA of the CDR3: TGTGCCAGCAGTGAATATTTGGGAGGGGGCGGCGCTTTCTTT. Protein product: CASSEYLGGGGAFF.

The chain employs TRBV9 and TRBJ2-3; TRBD2 aligns across 7 bases. The CDR3 is 13 residues long. The germline gives CDR1 SGDLS, CDR2 YYNGEE. J gave up 5 bases and V 4 bases, and 4 bases lay outside the gene matches. CDR3 coding DNA: TGTGCCAGCAGCCCCGGGGAGGGAGATACGCAGTATTTT. Protein: CASSPGEGDTQYF.

The chain recombines TRBV14 with TRBJ2-5, with TRBD2 matching over 9 bases. The CDR3 extends over 15 amino acids. With V trimmed by 3 bases and J by 1 base, 3 bases remained unmatched. Germline CDR1 is SGHDN and CDR2 is FVKESK. The CDR3 is CASSHRGRAQETQYF. Written as DNA, the CDR3 is TGTGCCAGCAGCCATCGCGGGAGGGCCCAAGAGACCCAGTACTTC.

This chain joins TRBV5-1 and TRBJ1-1; maybe TRBD1 (6 bases). V shed 5 bases and J shed 0 bases, with 23 bases lying between them. This CDR3 spans 18 amino acids. Germline assignment: CDR1 SGHRS and CDR2 YFSETQ. DNA for the CDR3: TGCGCCAGCAGGAGATCGAGGGACACCTTCTCTATGAACACTGAAGCTTTCTTT. Translation gives CASRRSRDTFSMNTEAFF.

The chain employs TRBV5-1 and TRBJ2-1, with D possibly TRBD1 on 6 matching bases. The CDR3 is 14 amino acids. V was pared by 4 bases and J by 6 bases, with 14 bases between. Germline assignment: CDR1 SGHRS and CDR2 YFSETQ. The CDR3 coding sequence is TGCGCCAGCAGCAGGGACACCGCCTTCAATGAGCAGTTCTTC. It is translated as CASSRDTAFNEQFF.

The rearrangement links TRBV27 to TRBJ2-1; 7 bases agree with TRBD2. The germline V gene has CDR1 MNHEY and CDR2 SMNVEV (reference sequence). The CDR3 has 18 amino acids. The junction had 18 bases not matched to a gene; V was cut back by 5 bases and J by 5 bases. The CDR3 region has the DNA TGTGCCAGCAGTCCTCGGAGGCCCATTATAAGCGGGGACAATGAGCAGTTCTTC. This sequence encodes CASSPRRPIISGDNEQFF.

This chain links TRBV6-1 with TRBJ1-1, with D unclear. The CDR3 is made up of 14 amino acids. V dropped 6 bases and J dropped 7 bases, with 18 bases sitting between them. CDR1 is MNHNS, CDR2 SASEGT, per germline. The CDR3 DNA reads TGTGCCAGCAGCCTGAGGGTTGGGAGAGATGAAGCTTTCTTT. The encoded protein is CASSLRVGRDEAFF.